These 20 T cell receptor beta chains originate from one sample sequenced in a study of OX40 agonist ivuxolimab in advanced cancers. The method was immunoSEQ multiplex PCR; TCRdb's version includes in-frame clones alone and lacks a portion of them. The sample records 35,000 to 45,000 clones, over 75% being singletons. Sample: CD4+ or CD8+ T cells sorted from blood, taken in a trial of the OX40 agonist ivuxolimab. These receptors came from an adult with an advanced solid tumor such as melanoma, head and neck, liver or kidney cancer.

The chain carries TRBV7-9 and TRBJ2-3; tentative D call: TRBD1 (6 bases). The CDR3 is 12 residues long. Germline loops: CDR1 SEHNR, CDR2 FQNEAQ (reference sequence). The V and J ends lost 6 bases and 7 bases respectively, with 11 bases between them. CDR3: CASSPQGHTQYF. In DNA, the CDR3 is TGTGCCAGCAGTCCTCAGGGGCATACGCAGTATTTT.

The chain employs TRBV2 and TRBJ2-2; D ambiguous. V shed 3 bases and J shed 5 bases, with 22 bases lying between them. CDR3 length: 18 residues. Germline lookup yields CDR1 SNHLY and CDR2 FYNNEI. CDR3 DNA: TGTGCCAGCAGTGACCAACGTCGAGTCTTTTTTTGGACCGGGGAGCTGTTTTTT. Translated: CASSDQRRVFFWTGELFF.

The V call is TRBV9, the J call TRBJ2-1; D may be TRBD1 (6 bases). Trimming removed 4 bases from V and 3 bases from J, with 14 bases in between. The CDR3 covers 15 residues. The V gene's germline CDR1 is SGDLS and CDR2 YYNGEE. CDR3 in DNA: TGTGCCAGCAGCACCCGGGACATTCTCTACAATGAGCAGTTCTTC. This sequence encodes CASSTRDILYNEQFF.

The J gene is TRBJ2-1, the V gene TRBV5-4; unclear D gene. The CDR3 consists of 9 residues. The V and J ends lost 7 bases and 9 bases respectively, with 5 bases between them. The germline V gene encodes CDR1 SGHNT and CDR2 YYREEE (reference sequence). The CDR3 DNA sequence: TGTGCCAGCGGCCGTGAGCAGTTCTTC. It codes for CASGREQFF.

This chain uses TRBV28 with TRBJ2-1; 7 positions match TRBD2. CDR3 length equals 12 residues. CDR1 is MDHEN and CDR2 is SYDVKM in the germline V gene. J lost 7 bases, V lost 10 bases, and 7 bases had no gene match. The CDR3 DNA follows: TGTGCCACTAGCGGACGTGAGAATGAGCAGTTCTTC. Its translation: CATSGRENEQFF.

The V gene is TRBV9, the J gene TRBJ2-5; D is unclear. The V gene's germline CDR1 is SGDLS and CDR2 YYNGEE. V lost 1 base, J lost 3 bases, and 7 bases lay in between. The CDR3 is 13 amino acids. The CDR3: CASSVFVEETQYF. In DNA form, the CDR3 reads TGTGCCAGCAGCGTATTCGTGGAAGAGACCCAGTACTTC.

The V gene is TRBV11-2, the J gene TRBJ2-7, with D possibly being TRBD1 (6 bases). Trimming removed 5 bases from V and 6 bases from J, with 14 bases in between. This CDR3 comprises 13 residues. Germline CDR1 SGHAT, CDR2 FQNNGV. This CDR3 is CASSPPPGVEQYF. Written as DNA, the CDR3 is TGTGCCAGCAGCCCGCCCCCAGGGGTCGAGCAGTACTTC. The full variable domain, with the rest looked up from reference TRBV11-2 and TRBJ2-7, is EAGVAQSPRYKIIEKRQSVAFWCNPISGHATLYWYQQILGQGPKLLIQFQNNGVVDDSQLPKDRFSAERLKGVDSTLKIQPAKLEDSAVYLCASSPPPGVEQYFGPGTRLTVT.

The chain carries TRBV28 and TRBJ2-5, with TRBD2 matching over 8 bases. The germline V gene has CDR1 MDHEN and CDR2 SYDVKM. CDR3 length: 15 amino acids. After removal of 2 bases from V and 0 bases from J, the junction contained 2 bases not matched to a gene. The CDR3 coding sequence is TGTGCCAGCAGTTTAGCTAGCGGGTACCAAGAGACCCAGTACTTC. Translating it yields CASSLASGYQETQYF.

CDR3 sequence reads: CASRQGLAGHRDTQYF. The CDR3 nucleotides read TGTGCCAGCAGACAAGGACTAGCGGGACATAGAGATACGCAGTATTTT. The J gene is TRBJ2-3, the V gene TRBV2, with TRBD2 matching 12 bases. Germline CDR1 is SNHLY and CDR2 is FYNNEI. This CDR3 comprises 16 residues. V dropped 6 bases and J dropped 5; count of bases not matched to a gene: 9.

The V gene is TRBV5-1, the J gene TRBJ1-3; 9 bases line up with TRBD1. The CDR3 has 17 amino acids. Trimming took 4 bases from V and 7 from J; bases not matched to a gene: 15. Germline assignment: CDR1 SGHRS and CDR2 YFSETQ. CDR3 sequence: CASSPYPGTGTRNTIYF. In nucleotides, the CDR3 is TGCGCCAGCAGCCCCTACCCCGGGACAGGGACGAGGAACACCATATATTTT.

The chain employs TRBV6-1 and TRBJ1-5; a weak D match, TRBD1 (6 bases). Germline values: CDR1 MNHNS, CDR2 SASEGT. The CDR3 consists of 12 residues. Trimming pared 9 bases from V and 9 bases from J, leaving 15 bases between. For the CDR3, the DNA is TGTGCCAGTTTACAGGGCCTCGGGCCCCAGCATTTT. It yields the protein CASLQGLGPQHF.

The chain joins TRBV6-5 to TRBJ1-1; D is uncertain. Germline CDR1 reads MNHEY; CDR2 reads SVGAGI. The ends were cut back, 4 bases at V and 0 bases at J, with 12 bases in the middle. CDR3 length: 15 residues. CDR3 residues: CASSSPTGMNTEAFF. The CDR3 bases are TGTGCCAGCAGTTCTCCAACGGGAATGAACACTGAAGCTTTCTTT.

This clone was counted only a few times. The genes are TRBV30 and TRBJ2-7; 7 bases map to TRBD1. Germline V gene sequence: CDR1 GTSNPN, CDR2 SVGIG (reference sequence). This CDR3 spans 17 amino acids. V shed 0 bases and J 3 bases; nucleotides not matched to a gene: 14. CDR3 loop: CAWSVLYTDREDYEQYF. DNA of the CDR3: TGTGCCTGGAGTGTACTGTATACCGACAGGGAAGACTACGAGCAGTACTTC. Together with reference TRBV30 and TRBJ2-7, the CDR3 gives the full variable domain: SQTIHQWPATLVQPVGSPLSLECTVEGTSNPNLYWYRQAAGRGLQLLFYSVGIGQISSEVPQNLSASRPQDRQFILSSKKLLLSDSGFYLCAWSVLYTDREDYEQYFGPGTRLTVT.

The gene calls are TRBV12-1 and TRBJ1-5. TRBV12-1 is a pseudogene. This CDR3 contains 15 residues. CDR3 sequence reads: CASSFLSPRLPPQHF. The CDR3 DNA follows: TGTGCCAGCAGCTTTTTGAGCCCTCGGCTCCCGCCCCAGCATTTT.

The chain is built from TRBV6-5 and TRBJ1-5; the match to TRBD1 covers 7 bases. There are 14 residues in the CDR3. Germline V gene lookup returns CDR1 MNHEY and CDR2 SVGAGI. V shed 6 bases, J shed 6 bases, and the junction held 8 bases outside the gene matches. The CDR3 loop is CASRVTGIIQPQHF. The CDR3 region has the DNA TGTGCCAGCAGAGTGACAGGGATCATTCAGCCCCAGCATTTT.

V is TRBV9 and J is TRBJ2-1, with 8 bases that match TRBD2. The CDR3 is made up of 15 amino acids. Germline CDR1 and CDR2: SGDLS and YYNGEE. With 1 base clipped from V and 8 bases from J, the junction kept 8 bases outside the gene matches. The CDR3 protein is CASSVTAGDGDEQFF. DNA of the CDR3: TGTGCCAGCAGCGTAACAGCGGGAGACGGGGATGAGCAGTTCTTC.

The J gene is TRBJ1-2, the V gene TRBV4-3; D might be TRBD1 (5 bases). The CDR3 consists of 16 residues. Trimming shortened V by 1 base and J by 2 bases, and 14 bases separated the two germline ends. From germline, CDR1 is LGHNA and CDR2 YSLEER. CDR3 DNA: TGCGCCAGCAGCCAAGGGGCGCCAGGGTTAAACTATGGCTACACCTTC. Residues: CASSQGAPGLNYGYTF.

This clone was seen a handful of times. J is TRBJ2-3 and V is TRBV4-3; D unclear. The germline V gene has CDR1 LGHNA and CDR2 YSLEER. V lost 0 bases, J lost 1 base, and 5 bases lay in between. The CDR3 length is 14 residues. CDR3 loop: CASSQDVGTDTQYF. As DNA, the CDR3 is TGCGCCAGCAGCCAAGATGTGGGCACAGATACGCAGTATTTT.

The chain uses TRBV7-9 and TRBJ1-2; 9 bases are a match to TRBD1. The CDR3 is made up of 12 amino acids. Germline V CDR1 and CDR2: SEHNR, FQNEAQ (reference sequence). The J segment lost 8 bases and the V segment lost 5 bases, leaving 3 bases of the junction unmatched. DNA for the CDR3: TGTGCCAGCAGCAACACAGGGGGCGGCTACACCTTC. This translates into CASSNTGGGYTF. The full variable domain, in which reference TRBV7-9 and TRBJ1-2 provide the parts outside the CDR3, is DTGVSQNPRHKITKRGQNVTFRCDPISEHNRLYWYRQTLGQGPEFLTYFQNEAQLEKSRLLSDRFSAERPKGSFSTLEIQRTEQGDSAMYLCASSNTGGGYTFGSGTRLTVV.

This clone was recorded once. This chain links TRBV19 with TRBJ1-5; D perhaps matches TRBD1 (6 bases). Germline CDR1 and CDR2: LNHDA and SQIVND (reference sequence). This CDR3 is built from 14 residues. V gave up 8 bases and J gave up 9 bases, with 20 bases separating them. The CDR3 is CASSPQALGGPQHF. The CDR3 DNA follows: TGTGCCAGTTCCCCGCAGGCCTTAGGGGGGCCCCAGCATTTT. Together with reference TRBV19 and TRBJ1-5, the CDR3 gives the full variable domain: DGGITQSPKYLFRKEGQNVTLSCEQNLNHDAMYWYRQDPGQGLRLIYYSQIVNDFQKGDIAEGYSVSREKKESFPLTVTSAQKNPTAFYLCASSPQALGGPQHFGDGTRLSIL.